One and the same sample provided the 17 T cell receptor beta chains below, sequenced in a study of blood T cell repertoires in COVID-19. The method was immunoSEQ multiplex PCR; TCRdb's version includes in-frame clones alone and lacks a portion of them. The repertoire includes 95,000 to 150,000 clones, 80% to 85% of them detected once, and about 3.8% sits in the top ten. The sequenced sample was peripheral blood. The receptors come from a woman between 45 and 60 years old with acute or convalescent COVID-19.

The CDR3 region is CASSLDQTSGRDYNEQFF. As DNA, the CDR3 is TGTGCCAGCAGCTTAGATCAGACTAGCGGGAGGGACTACAATGAGCAGTTCTTC. The chain carries TRBV11-3 and TRBJ2-1; 14 bases match TRBD2. Germline V gene lookup returns CDR1 SGHNT and CDR2 YENEEA. The trim removed 0 bases at V and 3 bases at J, leaving 4 bases unmatched. CDR3 length equals 18 residues. Supplemented by reference TRBV11-3 and TRBJ2-1, the full variable domain reads EAGVVQSPRYKIIEKKQPVAFWCNPISGHNTLYWYLQNLGQGPELLIRYENEEAVDDSQLPKDRFSAERLKGVDSTLKIQPAELGDSAVYLCASSLDQTSGRDYNEQFFGPGTRLTVL.

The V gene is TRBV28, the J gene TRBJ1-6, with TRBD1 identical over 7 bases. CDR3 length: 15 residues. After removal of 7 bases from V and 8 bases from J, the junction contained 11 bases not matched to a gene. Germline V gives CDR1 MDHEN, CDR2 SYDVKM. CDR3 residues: CASTRRQGRYSPLHF. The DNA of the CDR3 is TGTGCCAGCACCCGTAGACAGGGAAGGTATTCACCCCTCCACTTT.

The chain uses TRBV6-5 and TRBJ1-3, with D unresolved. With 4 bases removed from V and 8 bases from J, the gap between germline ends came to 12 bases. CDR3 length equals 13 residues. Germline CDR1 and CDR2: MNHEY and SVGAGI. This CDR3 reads CASSSPGRDTIYF. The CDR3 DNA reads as TGTGCCAGCAGTTCCCCTGGGCGCGACACCATATATTTT.

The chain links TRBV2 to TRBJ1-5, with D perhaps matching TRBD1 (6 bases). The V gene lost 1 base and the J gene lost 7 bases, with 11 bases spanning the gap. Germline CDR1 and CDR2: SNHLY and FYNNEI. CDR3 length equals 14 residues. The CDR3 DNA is TGTGCCAGCAGTGAAGGGTACAGGGACCAGCCCCAGCATTTT. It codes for CASSEGYRDQPQHF.

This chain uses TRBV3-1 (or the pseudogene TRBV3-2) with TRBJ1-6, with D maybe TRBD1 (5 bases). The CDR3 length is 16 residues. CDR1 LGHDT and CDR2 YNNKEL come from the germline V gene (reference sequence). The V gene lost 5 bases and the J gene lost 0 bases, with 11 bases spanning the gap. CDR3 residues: CASSSRQSSYNSPLHF. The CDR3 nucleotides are TGTGCCAGCAGCTCAAGACAGAGCTCCTATAATTCACCCCTCCACTTT.

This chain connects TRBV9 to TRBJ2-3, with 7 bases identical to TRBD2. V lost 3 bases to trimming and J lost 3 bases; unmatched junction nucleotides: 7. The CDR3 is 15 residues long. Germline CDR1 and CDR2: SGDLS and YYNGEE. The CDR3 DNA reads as TGTGCCAGCAGCGGGATGGGCGGGGGAACAGATACGCAGTATTTT. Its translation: CASSGMGGGTDTQYF.

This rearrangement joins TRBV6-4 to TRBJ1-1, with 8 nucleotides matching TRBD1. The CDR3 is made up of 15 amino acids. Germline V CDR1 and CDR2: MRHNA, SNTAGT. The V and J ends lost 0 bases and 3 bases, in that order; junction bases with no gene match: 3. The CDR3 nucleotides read TGTGCCAGCAGTGACTCAGCAGGGGGCTACACTGAAGCTTTCTTT. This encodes CASSDSAGGYTEAFF.

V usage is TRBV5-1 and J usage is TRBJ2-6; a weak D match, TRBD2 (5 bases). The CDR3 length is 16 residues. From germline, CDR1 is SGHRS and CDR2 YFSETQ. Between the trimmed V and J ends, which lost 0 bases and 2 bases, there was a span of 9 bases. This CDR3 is CASSLASSAGANVLTF. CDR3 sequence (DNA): TGCGCCAGCAGCTTGGCCAGTAGCGCTGGGGCCAACGTCCTGACTTTC.

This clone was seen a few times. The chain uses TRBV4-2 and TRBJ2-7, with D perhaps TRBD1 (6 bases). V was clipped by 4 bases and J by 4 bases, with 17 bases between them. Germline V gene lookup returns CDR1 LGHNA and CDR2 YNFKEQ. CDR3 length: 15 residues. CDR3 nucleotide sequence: TGTGCCAGCAGCCTAAGGCTGGACAGAGAATACGAGCAGTACTTC. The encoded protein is CASSLRLDREYEQYF.

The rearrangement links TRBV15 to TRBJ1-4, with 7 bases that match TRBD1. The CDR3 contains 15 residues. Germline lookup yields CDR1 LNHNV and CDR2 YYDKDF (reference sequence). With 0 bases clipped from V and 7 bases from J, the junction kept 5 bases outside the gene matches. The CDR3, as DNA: TGTGCCACCAGCAGAGATCAGGGGGGCGGTGAAAAACTGTTTTTT. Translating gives CATSRDQGGGEKLFF.

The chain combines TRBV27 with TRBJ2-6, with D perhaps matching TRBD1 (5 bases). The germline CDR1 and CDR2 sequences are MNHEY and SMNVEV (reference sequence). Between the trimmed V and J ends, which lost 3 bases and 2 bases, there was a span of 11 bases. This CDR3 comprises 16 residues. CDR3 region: CASSFSRVAGANVLTF. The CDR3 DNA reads TGTGCCAGCAGTTTTTCCAGGGTAGCTGGGGCCAACGTCCTGACTTTC.

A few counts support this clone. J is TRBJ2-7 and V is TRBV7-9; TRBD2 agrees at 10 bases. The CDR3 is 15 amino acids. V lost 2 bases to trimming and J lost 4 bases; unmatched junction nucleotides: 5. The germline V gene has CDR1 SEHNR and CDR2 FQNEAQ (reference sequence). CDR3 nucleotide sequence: TGTGCCAGCAGCTTAAGAAGCGGGAGGGCTTACGAGCAGTACTTC. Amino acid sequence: CASSLRSGRAYEQYF. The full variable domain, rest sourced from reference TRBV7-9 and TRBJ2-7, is DTGVSQNPRHKITKRGQNVTFRCDPISEHNRLYWYRQTLGQGPEFLTYFQNEAQLEKSRLLSDRFSAERPKGSFSTLEIQRTEQGDSAMYLCASSLRSGRAYEQYFGPGTRLTVT.

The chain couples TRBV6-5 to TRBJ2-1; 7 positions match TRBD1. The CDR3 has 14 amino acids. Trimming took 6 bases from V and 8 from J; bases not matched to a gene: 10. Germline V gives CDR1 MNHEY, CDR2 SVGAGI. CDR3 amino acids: CASSIDRGRDEQFF. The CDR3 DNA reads TGTGCCAGCAGCATCGATAGGGGGCGCGATGAGCAGTTCTTC.

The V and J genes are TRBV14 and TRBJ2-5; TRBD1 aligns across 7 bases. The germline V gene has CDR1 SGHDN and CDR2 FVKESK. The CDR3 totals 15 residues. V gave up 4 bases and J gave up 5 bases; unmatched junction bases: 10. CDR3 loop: CASSPLQGKSETQYF. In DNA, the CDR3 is TGTGCCAGCAGCCCTTTACAGGGGAAGTCTGAGACCCAGTACTTC.

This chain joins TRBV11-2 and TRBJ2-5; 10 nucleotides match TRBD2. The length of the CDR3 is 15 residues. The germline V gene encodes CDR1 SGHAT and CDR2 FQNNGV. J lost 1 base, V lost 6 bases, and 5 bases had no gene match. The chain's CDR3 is CASRPGLAPQETQYF. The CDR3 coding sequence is TGTGCCAGCAGACCGGGACTAGCGCCCCAAGAGACCCAGTACTTC.

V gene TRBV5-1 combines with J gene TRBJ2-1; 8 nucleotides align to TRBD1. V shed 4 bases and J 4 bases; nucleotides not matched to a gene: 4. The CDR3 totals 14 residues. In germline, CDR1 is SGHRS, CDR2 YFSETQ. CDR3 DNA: TGCGCCAGCAGCACAGGGGGATATTACAATGAGCAGTTCTTC. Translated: CASSTGGYYNEQFF.

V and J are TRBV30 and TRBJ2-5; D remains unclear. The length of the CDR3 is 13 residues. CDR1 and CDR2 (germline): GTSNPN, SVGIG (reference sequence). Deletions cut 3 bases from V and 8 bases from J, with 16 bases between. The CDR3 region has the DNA TGTGCCTGGAGGGTGGGCCTCCAAGGAACCCAGTACTTC. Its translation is CAWRVGLQGTQYF.